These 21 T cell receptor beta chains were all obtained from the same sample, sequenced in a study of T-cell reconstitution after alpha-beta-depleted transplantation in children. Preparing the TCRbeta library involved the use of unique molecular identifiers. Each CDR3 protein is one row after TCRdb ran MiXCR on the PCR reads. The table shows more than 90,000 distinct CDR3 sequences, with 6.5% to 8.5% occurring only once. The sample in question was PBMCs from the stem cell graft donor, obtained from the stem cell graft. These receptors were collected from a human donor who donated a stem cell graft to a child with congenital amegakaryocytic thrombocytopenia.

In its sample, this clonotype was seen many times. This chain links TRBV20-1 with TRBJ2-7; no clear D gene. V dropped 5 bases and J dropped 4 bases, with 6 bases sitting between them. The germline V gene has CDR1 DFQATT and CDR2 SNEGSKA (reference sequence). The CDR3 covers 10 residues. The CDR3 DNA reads TGCAGTGCTCGACCTTACGAGCAGTACTTC. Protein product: CSARPYEQYF.

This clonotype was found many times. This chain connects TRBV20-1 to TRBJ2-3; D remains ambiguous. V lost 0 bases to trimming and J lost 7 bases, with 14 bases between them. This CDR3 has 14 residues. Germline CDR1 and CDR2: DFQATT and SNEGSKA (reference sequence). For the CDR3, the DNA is TGCAGTGCTAGAGATCCTCGTCGAAGTTATACGCAGTATTTT. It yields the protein CSARDPRRSYTQYF.

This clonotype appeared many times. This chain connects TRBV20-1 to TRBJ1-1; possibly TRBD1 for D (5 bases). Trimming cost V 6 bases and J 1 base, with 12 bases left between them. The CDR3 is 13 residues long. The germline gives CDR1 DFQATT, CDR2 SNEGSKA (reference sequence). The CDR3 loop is CSALGTGNTEAFF. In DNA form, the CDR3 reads TGCAGTGCCCTCGGGACCGGGAACACTGAAGCTTTCTTT.

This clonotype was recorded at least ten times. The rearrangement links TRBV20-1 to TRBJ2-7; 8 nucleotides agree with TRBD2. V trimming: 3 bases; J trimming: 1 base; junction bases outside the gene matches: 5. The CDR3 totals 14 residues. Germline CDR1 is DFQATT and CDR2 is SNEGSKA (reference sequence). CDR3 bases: TGCAGTGCTAGTGGTAGCGGGACATCCTACGAGCAGTACTTC. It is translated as CSASGSGTSYEQYF.

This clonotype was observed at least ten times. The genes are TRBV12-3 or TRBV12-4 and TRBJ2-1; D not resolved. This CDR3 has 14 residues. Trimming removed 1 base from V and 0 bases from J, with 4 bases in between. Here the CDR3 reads CASSLESSYNEQFF. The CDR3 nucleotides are TGTGCCAGCAGTTTAGAAAGCTCCTACAATGAGCAGTTCTTC.

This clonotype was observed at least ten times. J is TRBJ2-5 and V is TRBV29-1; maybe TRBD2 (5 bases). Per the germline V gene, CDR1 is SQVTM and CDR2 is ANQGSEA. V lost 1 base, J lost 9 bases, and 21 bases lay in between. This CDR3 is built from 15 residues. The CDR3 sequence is CSVEGRAGVGPAQYF. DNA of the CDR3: TGCAGCGTTGAAGGTCGTGCGGGTGTGGGTCCGGCCCAGTACTTC. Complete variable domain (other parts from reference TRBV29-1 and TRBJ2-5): SAVISQKPSRDICQRGTSLTIQCQVDSQVTMMFWYRQQPGQSLTLIATANQGSEATYESGFVIDKFPISRPNLTFSTLTVSNMSPEDSSIYLCSVEGRAGVGPAQYFGPGTRLLVL.

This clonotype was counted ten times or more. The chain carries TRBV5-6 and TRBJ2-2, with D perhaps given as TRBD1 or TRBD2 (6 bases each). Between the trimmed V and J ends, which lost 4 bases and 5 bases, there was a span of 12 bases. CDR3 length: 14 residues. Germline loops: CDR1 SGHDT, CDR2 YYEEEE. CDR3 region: CASSRRGATGELFF. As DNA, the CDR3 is TGTGCCAGCAGCCGGAGGGGGGCAACCGGGGAGCTGTTTTTT. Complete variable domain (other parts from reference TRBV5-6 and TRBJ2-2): DAGVTQSPTHLIKTRGQQVTLRCSPKSGHDTVSWYQQALGQGPQFIFQYYEEEERQRGNFPDRFSGHQFPNYSSELNVNALLLGDSALYLCASSRRGATGELFFGEGSRLTVL.

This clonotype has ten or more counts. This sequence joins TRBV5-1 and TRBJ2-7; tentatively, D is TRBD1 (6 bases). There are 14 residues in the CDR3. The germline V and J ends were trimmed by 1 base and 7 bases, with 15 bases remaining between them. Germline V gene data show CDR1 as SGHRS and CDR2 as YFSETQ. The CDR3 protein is CASSLLQGNWEQYF. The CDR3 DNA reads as TGCGCCAGCAGCTTGCTACAGGGTAACTGGGAGCAGTACTTC.

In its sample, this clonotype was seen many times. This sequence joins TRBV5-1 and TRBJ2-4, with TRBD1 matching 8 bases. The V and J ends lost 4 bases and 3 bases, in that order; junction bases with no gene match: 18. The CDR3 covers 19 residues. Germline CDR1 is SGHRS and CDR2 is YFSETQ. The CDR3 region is CASSHVPDRGEYVKNIQYF. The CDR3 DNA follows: TGCGCCAGCAGCCACGTACCTGACAGGGGAGAATATGTCAAAAACATTCAGTACTTC.

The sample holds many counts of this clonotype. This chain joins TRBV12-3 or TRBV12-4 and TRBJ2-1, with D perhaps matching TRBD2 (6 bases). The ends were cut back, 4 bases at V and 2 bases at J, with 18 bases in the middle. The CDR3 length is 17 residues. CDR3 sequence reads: CASSSPLGAGAYNEQFF. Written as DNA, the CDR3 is TGTGCCAGCAGTTCCCCTCTCGGAGCGGGTGCCTACAATGAGCAGTTCTTC.

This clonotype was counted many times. CDR3 protein: CASSPNLAGAGELFF. The CDR3, as DNA: TGTGCCAGCAGCCCCAATCTAGCAGGGGCTGGGGAGCTGTTTTTT. The genes are TRBV7-2 and TRBJ2-2; TRBD1 might be the D (6 bases). There are 15 residues in the CDR3. Germline V CDR1 and CDR2: SGHTA, FQGNSA. V lost 5 bases, J lost 8 bases, and 18 bases lay in between.

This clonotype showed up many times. CDR3: CASSQDSALAGGWVEQFF. The CDR3 DNA follows: TGTGCCAGCAGCCAAGATTCTGCGCTTGCGGGGGGGTGGGTTGAGCAGTTCTTC. The chain is built from TRBV3-1 and TRBJ2-1; 9 nucleotides agree with TRBD2. CDR1 LGHDT and CDR2 YNNKEL come from the germline V gene (reference sequence). The V gene end was trimmed by 0 bases and the J gene end by 9 bases; junction bases not matched to a gene: 15. The length of the CDR3 is 18 residues.

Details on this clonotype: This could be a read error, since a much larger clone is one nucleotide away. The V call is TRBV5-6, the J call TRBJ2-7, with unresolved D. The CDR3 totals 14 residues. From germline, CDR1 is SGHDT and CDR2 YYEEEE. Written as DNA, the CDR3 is TGTGCCTGCAGCTATATCTTCAGCTCCTACGAGCAGTACTTC. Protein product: CACSYIFSSYEQYF.

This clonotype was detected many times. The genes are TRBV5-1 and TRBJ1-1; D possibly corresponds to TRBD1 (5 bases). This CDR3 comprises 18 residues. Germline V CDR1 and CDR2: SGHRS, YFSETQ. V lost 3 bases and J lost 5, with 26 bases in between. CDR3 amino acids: CASSSHAGNGVWGTEAFF. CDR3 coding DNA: TGCGCCAGCAGCTCCCACGCGGGGAACGGGGTCTGGGGGACTGAAGCTTTCTTT.

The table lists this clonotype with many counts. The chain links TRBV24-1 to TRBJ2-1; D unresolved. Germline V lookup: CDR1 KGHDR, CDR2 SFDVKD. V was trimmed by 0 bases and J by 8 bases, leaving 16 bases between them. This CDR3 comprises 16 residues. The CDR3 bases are TGTGCCACCAGTGATTTGCGCGGCCAAGGCCGGGATGAGCAGTTCTTC. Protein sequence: CATSDLRGQGRDEQFF.

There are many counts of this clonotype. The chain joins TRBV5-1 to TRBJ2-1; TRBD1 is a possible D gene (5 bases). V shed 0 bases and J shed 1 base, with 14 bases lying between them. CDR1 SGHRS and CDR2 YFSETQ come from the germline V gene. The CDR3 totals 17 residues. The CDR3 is CASSLEGYLNSYNEQFF. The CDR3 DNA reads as TGCGCCAGCAGCTTGGAGGGGTACCTAAATTCCTACAATGAGCAGTTCTTC.

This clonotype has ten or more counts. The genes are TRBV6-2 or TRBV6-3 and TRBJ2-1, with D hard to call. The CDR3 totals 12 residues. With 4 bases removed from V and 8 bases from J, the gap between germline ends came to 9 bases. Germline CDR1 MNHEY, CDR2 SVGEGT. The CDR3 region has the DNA TGTGCCAGCAGTTCCGATCGTCATGAGCAGTTCTTC. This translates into CASSSDRHEQFF.

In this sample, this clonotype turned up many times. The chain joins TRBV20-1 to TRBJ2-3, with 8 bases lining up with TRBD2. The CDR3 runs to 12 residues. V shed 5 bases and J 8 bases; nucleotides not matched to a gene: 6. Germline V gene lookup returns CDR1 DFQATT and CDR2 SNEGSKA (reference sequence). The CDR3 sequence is CSAGGLVLTQYF. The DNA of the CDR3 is TGCAGTGCTGGGGGACTAGTTCTTACGCAGTATTTT.

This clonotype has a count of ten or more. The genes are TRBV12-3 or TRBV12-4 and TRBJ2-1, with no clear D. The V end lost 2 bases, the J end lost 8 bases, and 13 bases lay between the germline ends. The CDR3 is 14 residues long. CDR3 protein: CASSLNRRYDEQFF. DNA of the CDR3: TGTGCCAGCAGTTTAAATCGTCGGTATGATGAGCAGTTCTTC.

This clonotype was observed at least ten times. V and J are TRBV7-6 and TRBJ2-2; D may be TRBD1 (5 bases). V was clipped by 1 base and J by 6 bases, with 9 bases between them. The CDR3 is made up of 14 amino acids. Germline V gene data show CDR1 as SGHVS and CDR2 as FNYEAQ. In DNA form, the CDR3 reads TGTGCCAGCAGCTTAGAGACAGAGTCCGGGGAGCTGTTTTTT. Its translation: CASSLETESGELFF.

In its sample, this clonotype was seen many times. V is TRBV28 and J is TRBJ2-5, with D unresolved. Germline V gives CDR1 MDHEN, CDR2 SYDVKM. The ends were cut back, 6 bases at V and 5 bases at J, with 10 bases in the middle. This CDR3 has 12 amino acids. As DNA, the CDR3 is TGTGCCAGCAGCTCGTCTGGGGAGACCCAGTACTTC. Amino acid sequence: CASSSSGETQYF.